This TCR beta chain derives from a study of cytomegalovirus exposure and HLA in healthy donors. Broader study findings: A classifier reportedly called cytomegalovirus status with high sensitivity and specificity.

PCR involved 60 Vbeta and 13 Jbeta primers. Profiled with immunoSEQ multiplex PCR; TCRdb holds only in-frame clones, not every one. This sample has about 140,000 clones, with 70% to 85% found just once. Only one count was recorded for this clone. No antigen is known for it. The clonotype comes from a middle-aged man in good health and CMV-seropositive. Specimen: PBMCs.

The CDR3 protein is CASSPPRDRGSYEQYF. DNA for the CDR3: TGTGCCAGCAGTCCACCCCGGGACAGGGGCTCCTACGAGCAGTACTTC. The rearrangement joins TRBV27 to TRBJ2-7, with TRBD1 identical over 10 bases. The CDR3 extends over 16 amino acids. J was trimmed by 0 bases and V by 5 bases; bases with no gene match: 7. Germline V lookup: CDR1 MNHEY, CDR2 SMNVEV (reference sequence).